A single sample is the source of the 19 T cell receptor beta chains below, sequenced in a study of blood T cell repertoires in COVID-19. The assay was immunoSEQ multiplex PCR, and TCRdb's table has in-frame clones only and misses some. Of fewer than 200,000 clones in the sample, 70% to 85% were seen once. Source material: peripheral blood. All receptors come from a man in his sixties who had recovered from COVID-19.

This clone was found a few times. The chain combines TRBV11-1 with TRBJ1-6; TRBD1 matches 8 bases. Germline V lookup: CDR1 SGHAT, CDR2 FQDESV (reference sequence). The CDR3 loop spans 14 amino acids. V lost 8 bases, J lost 9 bases, and 9 bases stayed unmatched. The CDR3 loop is CASVRGRGPSPLHF. CDR3 in DNA: TGTGCCAGCGTCAGGGGCAGGGGGCCTTCACCCCTCCACTTT.

The rearrangement links TRBV19 to TRBJ2-3; 14 positions agree with TRBD2. In germline, CDR1 is LNHDA, CDR2 SQIVND (reference sequence). The CDR3 totals 18 residues. Trimming took 5 bases from V and 2 from J; bases not matched to a gene: 9. This CDR3 reads CASSRRTSGGHDTDTQYF. In nucleotides, the CDR3 is TGTGCCAGTAGTCGTCGGACTAGCGGGGGGCATGACACAGATACGCAGTATTTT.

This chain joins TRBV14 and TRBJ2-7, with D maybe TRBD2 (5 bases). Germline V gene data show CDR1 as SGHDN and CDR2 as FVKESK. The CDR3 spans 15 residues. V lost 1 base, J lost 4 bases, and 14 bases lay in between. This CDR3 is CASSQGLGVGYEQYF. DNA of the CDR3: TGTGCCAGCAGCCAAGGTTTGGGAGTCGGATACGAGCAGTACTTC.

The chain joins TRBV6-8 to TRBJ2-4, with TRBD2 matching 9 bases. The ends lost 7 bases at V and 1 base at J; junction bases unmatched: 17. The CDR3 contains 19 residues. The germline gives CDR1 MNHGY, CDR2 SAAAGT. CDR3 in amino acids: CASTPPGLAGSGAKNIQYF. CDR3 nucleotides: TGTGCCAGCACTCCCCCCGGGCTAGCGGGAAGCGGGGCCAAAAACATTCAGTACTTC.

This chain links TRBV19 with TRBJ2-5; 7 bases match TRBD1. This CDR3 spans 15 amino acids. With 3 bases clipped from V and 2 bases from J, the junction kept 6 bases outside the gene matches. CDR1 LNHDA and CDR2 SQIVND come from the germline V gene (reference sequence). The CDR3 loop is CASSIRGRGQETQYF. In nucleotides, the CDR3 is TGTGCCAGTAGTATCCGTGGCAGGGGGCAAGAGACCCAGTACTTC.

The chain carries TRBV6-2 or TRBV6-3 and TRBJ1-5, with 8 nucleotides matching TRBD1. Germline V gene sequence: CDR1 MNHEY, CDR2 SVGEGT. With V trimmed by 4 bases and J by 6 bases, 8 bases remained unmatched. The CDR3 consists of 15 residues. The CDR3 reads CASSSRGHGGQPQHF. CDR3 bases: TGTGCCAGCAGTTCCAGGGGGCACGGCGGTCAGCCCCAGCATTTT.

This chain uses TRBV6-5 with TRBJ1-6, with 9 bases aligning to TRBD1. The germline gives CDR1 MNHEY, CDR2 SVGAGI. After removal of 2 bases from V and 10 bases from J, the junction contained 9 bases not matched to a gene. This CDR3 spans 16 amino acids. The CDR3 loop is CASSYGGTGLISPLHF. CDR3 DNA: TGTGCCAGCAGTTACGGAGGGACAGGGTTAATCTCACCCCTCCACTTT.

The chain couples TRBV7-2 to TRBJ2-3, with TRBD2 as a possible D gene (7 bases). CDR1 and CDR2 (germline): SGHTA, FQGNSA. Trimming shortened V by 4 bases and J by 5 bases, and 16 bases separated the two germline ends. The CDR3 spans 15 residues. CDR3 DNA: TGTGCCAGCAGCTACCAAAGGGGGGGCCAAGATACGCAGTATTTT. Its protein product is CASSYQRGGQDTQYF. Full variable domain (outside the CDR3, taken from reference TRBV7-2 and TRBJ2-3): GAGVSQSPSNKVTEKGKDVELRCDPISGHTALYWYRQSLGQGLEFLIYFQGNSAPDKSGLPSDRFSAERTGGSVSTLTIQRTQQEDSAVYLCASSYQRGGQDTQYFGPGTRLTVL.

The rearrangement uses TRBV19 and TRBJ1-2, with 8 bases identical to TRBD1. This CDR3 is 14 amino acids long. V lost 3 bases, J lost 4 bases, and 4 bases stayed unmatched. Looked up from germline, CDR1 is LNHDA and CDR2 is SQIVND (reference sequence). CDR3 bases: TGTGCCAGTAGTATTGGACAGGGACTCTATGGCTACACCTTC. Translating it yields CASSIGQGLYGYTF.

The chain carries TRBV11-2 and TRBJ1-2; 9 nucleotides align to TRBD1. Trimming at V came to 5 bases and at J to 2 bases, leaving 9 bases not matched to a gene. The CDR3 covers 16 residues. Germline V gene data show CDR1 as SGHAT and CDR2 as FQNNGV. CDR3 bases: TGTGCCAGCAGCCGCGGGACAGGGTCTCCGAACTATGGCTACACCTTC. As protein: CASSRGTGSPNYGYTF.

The genes are TRBV5-6 and TRBJ1-5, with 10 bases fitting TRBD1. V lost 4 bases to trimming and J lost 0 bases; unmatched junction nucleotides: 13. Germline V gene sequence: CDR1 SGHDT, CDR2 YYEEEE. The CDR3 is 19 amino acids. The DNA for the CDR3 is TGTGCCAGCAGCGGGAGCCGGGACAGGGGATCTTATAGCAATCAGCCCCAGCATTTT. It translates to CASSGSRDRGSYSNQPQHF.

The V gene is TRBV19, the J gene TRBJ2-5, with 10 bases that match TRBD2. The CDR3 consists of 14 residues. Trimming took 2 bases from V and 3 from J; bases not matched to a gene: 0. Germline V CDR1 and CDR2: LNHDA, SQIVND (reference sequence). CDR3 amino acids: CASSITSGEETQYF. The CDR3 DNA reads TGTGCCAGTAGTATAACTAGCGGGGAAGAGACCCAGTACTTC.

The rearrangement links TRBV4-2 to TRBJ2-7; 10 bases map to TRBD2. The V segment lost 1 base and the J segment 2 bases; nucleotides outside the gene matches: 2. Per the germline V gene, CDR1 is LGHNA and CDR2 is YNFKEQ. The CDR3 is 15 amino acids. This chain's CDR3 is CASSQGTSGTYEQYF. CDR3 nucleotide sequence: TGTGCCAGCAGCCAAGGGACTAGCGGAACCTACGAGCAGTACTTC.

The chain has TRBV6-5 and TRBJ1-2; D is ambiguous. The V gene lost 4 bases and the J gene lost 4 bases, with 16 bases spanning the gap. CDR3 length equals 15 residues. CDR1 and CDR2 from the germline V gene are MNHEY and SVGAGI. In DNA form, the CDR3 reads TGTGCCAGCAGTTTGGGGAGGCAGCCCAGCTATGGCTACACCTTC. It is translated as CASSLGRQPSYGYTF.

The chain employs TRBV30 and TRBJ2-3; D might be TRBD2 (7 bases). Per the germline V gene, CDR1 is GTSNPN and CDR2 is SVGIG (reference sequence). CDR3 size: 13 residues. Trimming left V 6 bases short and J 6 bases short, with 16 bases between. CDR3 coding DNA: TGTGCCTGCATTGGAGGGGGAGGGGATACGCAGTATTTT. This sequence encodes CACIGGGGDTQYF.

This chain uses TRBV2 with TRBJ2-3; 8 positions match TRBD1. CDR3 length equals 14 residues. The V and J ends lost 5 bases and 5 bases, in that order; junction bases with no gene match: 6. Germline V gene lookup returns CDR1 SNHLY and CDR2 FYNNEI. The CDR3 DNA is TGTGCCAGCAGTTGGACAGGGTCGGGAGATACGCAGTATTTT. Protein sequence: CASSWTGSGDTQYF. Full variable domain (remainder filled in from reference TRBV2 and TRBJ2-3): EPEVTQTPSHQVTQMGQEVILRCVPISNHLYFYWYRQILGQKVEFLVSFYNNEISEKSEIFDDQFSVERPDGSNFTLKIRSTKLEDSAMYFCASSWTGSGDTQYFGPGTRLTVL.

The chain combines TRBV29-1 with TRBJ2-2; possible D gene TRBD2, 6 bases. Trimming stripped 7 bases from V and 7 bases from J, with 19 bases between. CDR1 and CDR2 from the germline V gene are SQVTM and ANQGSEA. The CDR3 is 14 residues long. Here the CDR3 DNA reads TGCAGCGCCTATGCCGGGGGAACCATCGGGGAGCTGTTTTTT. Protein product: CSAYAGGTIGELFF.

This chain uses TRBV10-1 with TRBJ2-1; 11 bases fit TRBD2. The CDR3 spans 15 residues. The junction had 1 base not matched to a gene; V was cut back by 3 bases and J by 3 bases. CDR1 is WNHNN and CDR2 is SYGVQD in the germline V gene (reference sequence). This CDR3 is CASSDGLAGYNEQFF. The CDR3 coding sequence is TGCGCCAGCAGTGACGGACTAGCGGGCTACAATGAGCAGTTCTTC.

The J gene is TRBJ1-1, the V gene TRBV12-3 or TRBV12-4, with 8 nucleotides matching TRBD1. The ends lost 1 base at V and 10 bases at J; junction bases unmatched: 2. The CDR3 spans 12 residues. The CDR3: CASSLGTGRAFF. CDR3 nucleotide sequence: TGTGCCAGCAGTTTAGGGACAGGGCGAGCTTTCTTT.